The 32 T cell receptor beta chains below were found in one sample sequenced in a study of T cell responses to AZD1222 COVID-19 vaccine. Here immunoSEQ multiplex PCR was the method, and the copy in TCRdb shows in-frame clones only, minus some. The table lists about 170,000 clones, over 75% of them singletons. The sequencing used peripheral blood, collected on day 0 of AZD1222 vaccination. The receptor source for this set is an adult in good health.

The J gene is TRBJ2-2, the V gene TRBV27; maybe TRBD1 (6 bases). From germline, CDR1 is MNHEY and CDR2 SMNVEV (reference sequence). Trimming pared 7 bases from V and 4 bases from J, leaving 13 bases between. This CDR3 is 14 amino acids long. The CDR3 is CASTTGTSTGELFF. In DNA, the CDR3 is TGTGCCAGCACTACCGGGACAAGCACCGGGGAGCTGTTTTTT.

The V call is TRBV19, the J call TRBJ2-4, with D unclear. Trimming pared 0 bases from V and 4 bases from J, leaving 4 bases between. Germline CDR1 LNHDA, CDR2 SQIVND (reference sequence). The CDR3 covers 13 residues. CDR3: CASSIDQKNIQYF. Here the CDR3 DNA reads TGTGCCAGTAGTATAGATCAGAAAAACATTCAGTACTTC.

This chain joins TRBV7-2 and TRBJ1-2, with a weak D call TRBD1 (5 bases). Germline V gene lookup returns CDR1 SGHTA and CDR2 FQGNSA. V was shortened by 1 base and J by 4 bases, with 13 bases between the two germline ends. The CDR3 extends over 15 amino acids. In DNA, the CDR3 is TGTGCCAGCAGCTTAGAATGGGCAGGGACCTATGGCTACACCTTC. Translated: CASSLEWAGTYGYTF.

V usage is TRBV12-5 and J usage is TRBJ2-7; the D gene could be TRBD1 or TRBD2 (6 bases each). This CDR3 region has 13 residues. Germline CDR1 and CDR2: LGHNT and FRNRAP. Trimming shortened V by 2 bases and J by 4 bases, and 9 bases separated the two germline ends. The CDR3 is CASGLRGQYEQYV. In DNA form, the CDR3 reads TGTGCTAGTGGTTTGCGGGGGCAATACGAGCAGTACGTC.

The chain's CDR3 is CASSPGQGADQPQHF. Here the CDR3 DNA reads TGCGCCAGCAGCCCCGGACAGGGAGCGGATCAGCCCCAGCATTTT. The chain uses TRBV5-1 and TRBJ1-5, with 8 bases fitting TRBD1. This CDR3 is built from 15 residues. Germline V lookup: CDR1 SGHRS, CDR2 YFSETQ. V gave up 4 bases and J gave up 5 bases; unmatched junction bases: 8. Full variable domain (missing parts from reference TRBV5-1 and TRBJ1-5): KAGVTQTPRYLIKTRGQQVTLSCSPISGHRSVSWYQQTPGQGLQFLFEYFSETQRNKGNFPGRFSGRQFSNSRSEMNVSTLELGDSALYLCASSPGQGADQPQHFGDGTRLSIL.

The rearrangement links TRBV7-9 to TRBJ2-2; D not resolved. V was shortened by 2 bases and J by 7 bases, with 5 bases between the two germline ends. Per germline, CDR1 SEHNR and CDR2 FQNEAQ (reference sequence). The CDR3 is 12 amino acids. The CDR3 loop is CASSLSGGELFF. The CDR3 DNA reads TGTGCCAGCAGCTTAAGTGGCGGGGAGCTGTTTTTT. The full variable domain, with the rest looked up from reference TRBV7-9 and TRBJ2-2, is DTGVSQNPRHKITKRGQNVTFRCDPISEHNRLYWYRQTLGQGPEFLTYFQNEAQLEKSRLLSDRFSAERPKGSFSTLEIQRTEQGDSAMYLCASSLSGGELFFGEGSRLTVL.

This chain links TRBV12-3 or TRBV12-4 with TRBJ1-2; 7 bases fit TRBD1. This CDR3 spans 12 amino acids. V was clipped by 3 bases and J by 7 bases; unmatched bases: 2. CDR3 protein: CASSFDRVGYTF. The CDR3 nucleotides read TGTGCCAGCAGTTTCGACAGGGTTGGCTACACCTTC.

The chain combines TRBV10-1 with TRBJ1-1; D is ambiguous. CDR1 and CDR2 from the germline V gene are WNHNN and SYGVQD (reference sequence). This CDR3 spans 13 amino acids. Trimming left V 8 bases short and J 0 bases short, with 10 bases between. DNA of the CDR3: TGCGCCAGCCGTCGACGGATGAACACTGAAGCTTTCTTT. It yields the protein CASRRRMNTEAFF.

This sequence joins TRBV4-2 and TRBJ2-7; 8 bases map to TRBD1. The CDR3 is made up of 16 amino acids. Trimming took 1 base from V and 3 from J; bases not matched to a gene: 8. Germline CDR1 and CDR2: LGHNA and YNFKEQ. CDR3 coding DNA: TGTGCCAGCAGCCAAGGACGACAGGGGCGAGGCTACGAGCAGTACTTC. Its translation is CASSQGRQGRGYEQYF.

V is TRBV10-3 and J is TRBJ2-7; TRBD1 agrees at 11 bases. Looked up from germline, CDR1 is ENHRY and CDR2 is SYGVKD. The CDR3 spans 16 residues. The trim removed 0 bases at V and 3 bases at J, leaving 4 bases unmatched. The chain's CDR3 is CAISESDGTGGYEQYF. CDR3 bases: TGTGCCATCAGTGAGTCGGACGGGACAGGGGGCTACGAGCAGTACTTC.

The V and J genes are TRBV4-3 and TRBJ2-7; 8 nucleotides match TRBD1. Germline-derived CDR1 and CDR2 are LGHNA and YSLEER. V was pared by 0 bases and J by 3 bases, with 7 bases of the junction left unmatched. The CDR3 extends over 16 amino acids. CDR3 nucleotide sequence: TGCGCCAGCAGCCAAGACGCGCAGGGGGCTTTCTACGAGCAGTACTTC. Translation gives CASSQDAQGAFYEQYF.

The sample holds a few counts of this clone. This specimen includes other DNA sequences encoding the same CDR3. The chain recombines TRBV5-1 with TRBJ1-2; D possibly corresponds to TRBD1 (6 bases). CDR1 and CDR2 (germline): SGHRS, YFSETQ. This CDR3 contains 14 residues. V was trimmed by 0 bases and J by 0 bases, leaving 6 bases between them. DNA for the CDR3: TGCGCCAGCAGCTTGGGGACAGCTAACTATGGCTACACCTTC. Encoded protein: CASSLGTANYGYTF.

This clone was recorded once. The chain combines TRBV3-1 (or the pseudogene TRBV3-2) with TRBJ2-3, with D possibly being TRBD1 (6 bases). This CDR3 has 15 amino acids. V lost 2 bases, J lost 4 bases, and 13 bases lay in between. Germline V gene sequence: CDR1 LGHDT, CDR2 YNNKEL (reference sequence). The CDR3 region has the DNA TGTGCCAGCAGCCAACTTGAACAGGGCCCAGATACGCAGTATTTT. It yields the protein CASSQLEQGPDTQYF.

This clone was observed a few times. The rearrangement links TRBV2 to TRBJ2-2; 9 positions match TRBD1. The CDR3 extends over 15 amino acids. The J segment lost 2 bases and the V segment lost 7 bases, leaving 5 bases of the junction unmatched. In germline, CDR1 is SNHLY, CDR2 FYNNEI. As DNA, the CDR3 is TGTGCCAGCAAATGGACAGGGGATAACACCGGGGAGCTGTTTTTT. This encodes CASKWTGDNTGELFF.

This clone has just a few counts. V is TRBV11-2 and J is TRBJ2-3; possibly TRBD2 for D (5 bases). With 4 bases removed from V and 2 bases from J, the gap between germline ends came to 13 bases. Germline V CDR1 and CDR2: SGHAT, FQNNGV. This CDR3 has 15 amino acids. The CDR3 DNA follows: TGTGCCAGCAGCTCCCCCCCCGGGATCACAGATACGCAGTATTTT. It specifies CASSSPPGITDTQYF.

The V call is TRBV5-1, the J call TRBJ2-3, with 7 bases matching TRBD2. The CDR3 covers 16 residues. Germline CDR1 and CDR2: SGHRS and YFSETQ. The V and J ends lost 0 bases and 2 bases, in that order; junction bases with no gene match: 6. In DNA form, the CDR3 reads TGCGCCAGCAGCTTGGCCGAGCGGGGAAACACAGATACGCAGTATTTT. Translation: CASSLAERGNTDTQYF.

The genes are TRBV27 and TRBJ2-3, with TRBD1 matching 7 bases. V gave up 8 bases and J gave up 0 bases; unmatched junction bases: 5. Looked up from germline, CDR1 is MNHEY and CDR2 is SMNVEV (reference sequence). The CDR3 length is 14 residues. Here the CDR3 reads CASYLTGSTDTQYF. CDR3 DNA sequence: TGTGCCAGCTATCTGACAGGGAGCACAGATACGCAGTATTTT.

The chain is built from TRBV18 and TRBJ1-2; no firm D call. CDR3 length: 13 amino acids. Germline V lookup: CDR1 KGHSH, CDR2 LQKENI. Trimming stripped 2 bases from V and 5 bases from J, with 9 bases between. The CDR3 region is CASSPTATYGYTF. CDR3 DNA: TGTGCCAGCTCACCAACAGCTACATATGGCTACACCTTC.

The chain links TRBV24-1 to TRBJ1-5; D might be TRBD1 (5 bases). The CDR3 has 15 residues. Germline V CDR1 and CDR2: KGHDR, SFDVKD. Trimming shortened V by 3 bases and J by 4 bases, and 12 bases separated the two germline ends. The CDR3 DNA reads TGTGCCACCAGTGATGGGGGGGGTCTAAATCAGCCCCAGCATTTT. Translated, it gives CATSDGGGLNQPQHF.

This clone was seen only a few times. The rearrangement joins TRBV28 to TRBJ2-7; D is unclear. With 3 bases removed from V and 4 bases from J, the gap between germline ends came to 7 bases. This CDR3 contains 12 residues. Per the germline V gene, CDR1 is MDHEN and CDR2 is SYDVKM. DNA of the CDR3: TGTGCCAGCAGTTTTATTAGGTACGAGCAGTACTTC. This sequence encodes CASSFIRYEQYF.

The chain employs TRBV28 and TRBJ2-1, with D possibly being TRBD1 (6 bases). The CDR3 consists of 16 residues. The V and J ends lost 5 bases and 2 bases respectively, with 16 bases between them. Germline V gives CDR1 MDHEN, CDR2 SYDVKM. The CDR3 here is CASSPLMGAAYNEQFF. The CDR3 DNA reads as TGTGCCAGCAGTCCCCTTATGGGGGCAGCCTACAATGAGCAGTTCTTC.

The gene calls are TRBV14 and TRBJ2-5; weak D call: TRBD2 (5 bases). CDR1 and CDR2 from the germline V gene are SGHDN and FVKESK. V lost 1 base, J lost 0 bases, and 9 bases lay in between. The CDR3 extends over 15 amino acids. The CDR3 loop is CASSQVGGYQETQYF. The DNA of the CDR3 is TGTGCCAGCAGCCAAGTCGGAGGTTACCAAGAGACCCAGTACTTC.

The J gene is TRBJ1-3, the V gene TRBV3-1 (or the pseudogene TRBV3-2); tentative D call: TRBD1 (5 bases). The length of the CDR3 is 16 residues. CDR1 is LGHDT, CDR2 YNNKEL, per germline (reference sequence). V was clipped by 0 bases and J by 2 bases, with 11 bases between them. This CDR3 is CASSQERGGAGNTIYF. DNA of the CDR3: TGTGCCAGCAGCCAAGAAAGGGGAGGGGCTGGAAACACCATATATTTT.

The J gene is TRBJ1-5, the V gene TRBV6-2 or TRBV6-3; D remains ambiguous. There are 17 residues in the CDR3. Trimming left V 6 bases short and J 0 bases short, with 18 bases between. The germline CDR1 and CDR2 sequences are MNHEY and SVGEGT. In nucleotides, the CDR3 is TGTGCCAGCAGCGACCGACGGCTAAGGAGTAGCAATCAGCCCCAGCATTTT. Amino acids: CASSDRRLRSSNQPQHF.

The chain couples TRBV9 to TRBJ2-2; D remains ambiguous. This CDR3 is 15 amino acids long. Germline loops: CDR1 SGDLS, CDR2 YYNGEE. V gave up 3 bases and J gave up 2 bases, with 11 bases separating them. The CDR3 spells CASSDPRKNTGELFF. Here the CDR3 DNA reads TGTGCCAGCAGCGACCCCAGAAAAAACACCGGGGAGCTGTTTTTT.

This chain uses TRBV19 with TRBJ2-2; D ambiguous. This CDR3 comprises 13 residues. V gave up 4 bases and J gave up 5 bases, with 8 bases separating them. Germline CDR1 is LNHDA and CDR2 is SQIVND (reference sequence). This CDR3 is CASSRRDTGELFF. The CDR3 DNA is TGTGCCAGTAGTAGAAGGGATACCGGGGAGCTGTTTTTT.

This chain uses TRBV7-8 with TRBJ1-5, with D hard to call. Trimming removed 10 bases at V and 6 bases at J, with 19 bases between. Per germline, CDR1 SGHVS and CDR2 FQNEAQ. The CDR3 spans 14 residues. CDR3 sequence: CAISTGVAGQPQHF. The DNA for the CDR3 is TGTGCCATCTCGACTGGGGTAGCAGGTCAGCCCCAGCATTTT.

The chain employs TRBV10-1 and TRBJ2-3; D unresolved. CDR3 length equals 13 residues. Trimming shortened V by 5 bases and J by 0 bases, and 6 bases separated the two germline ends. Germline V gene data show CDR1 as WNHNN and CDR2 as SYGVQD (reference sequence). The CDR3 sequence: CASSPESTDTQYF. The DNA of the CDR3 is TGCGCCAGCAGTCCAGAGAGCACAGATACGCAGTATTTT.

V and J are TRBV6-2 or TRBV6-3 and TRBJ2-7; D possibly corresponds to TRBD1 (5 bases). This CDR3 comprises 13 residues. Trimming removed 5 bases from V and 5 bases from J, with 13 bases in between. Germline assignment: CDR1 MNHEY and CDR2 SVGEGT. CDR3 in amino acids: CASSQDTNNEQYF. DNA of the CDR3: TGTGCCAGCAGTCAGGACACGAACAACGAGCAGTACTTC.

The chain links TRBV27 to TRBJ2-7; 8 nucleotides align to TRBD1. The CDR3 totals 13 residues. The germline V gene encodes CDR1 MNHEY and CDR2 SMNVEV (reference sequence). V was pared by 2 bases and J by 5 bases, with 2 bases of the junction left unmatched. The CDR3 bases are TGTGCCAGCAGTTTAGGACAGGGCCACGAGCAGTACTTC. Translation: CASSLGQGHEQYF.

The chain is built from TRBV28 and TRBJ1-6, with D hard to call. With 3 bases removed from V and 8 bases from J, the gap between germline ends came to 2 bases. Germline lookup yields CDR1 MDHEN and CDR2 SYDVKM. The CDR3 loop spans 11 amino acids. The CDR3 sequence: CASSFDSPLHF. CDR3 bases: TGTGCCAGCAGTTTTGATTCACCCCTCCACTTT. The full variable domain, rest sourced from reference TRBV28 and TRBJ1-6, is DVKVTQSSRYLVKRTGEKVFLECVQDMDHENMFWYRQDPGLGLRLIYFSYDVKMKEKGDIPEGYSVSREKKERFSLILESASTNQTSMYLCASSFDSPLHFGNGTRLTVT.

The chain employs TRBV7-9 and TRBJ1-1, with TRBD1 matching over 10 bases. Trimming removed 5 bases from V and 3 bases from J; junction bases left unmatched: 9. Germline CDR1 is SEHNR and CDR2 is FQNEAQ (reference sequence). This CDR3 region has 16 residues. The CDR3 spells CASSDRQGAVDTEAFF. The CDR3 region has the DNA TGTGCCAGCAGCGACCGACAGGGGGCCGTTGACACTGAAGCTTTCTTT.